This TCR beta chain was recorded in a study of cytomegalovirus exposure and HLA in healthy donors. Trimming removed 5 bases from V and 0 bases from J; junction bases left unmatched: 3. CDR3 length: 13 residues. Germline CDR1 and CDR2: GTSNPN and SVGIG (reference sequence). Findings and caveats of the study: As a later analysis revealed, the rate of TCR association differed by HLA locus, with DRB1 most and HLA-C fewest. Only CMV serostatus was available as immune exposure information.

The donors were healthy bone marrow donors. Nominally healthy donors provided the samples, though records likely missed some immune exposures. PCR employed 60 Vbeta and 13 Jbeta primers. Assay used: immunoSEQ multiplex PCR; TCRdb lists only in-frame clones, some missing. The top ten clones hold over 2.5% of a sample with approximately 150,000 clones, roughly 80% of them seen once. This clone was counted between two and nine times. Its specificity is unknown. The sequence derives from a female donor in good health and CMV-seronegative. Sequenced input: PBMCs. The chain couples TRBV30 to TRBJ1-1, with 7 bases matching TRBD1. In nucleotides, the CDR3 is TGTGCCTGGTCGGGACAGCTGAACACTGAAGCTTTCTTT. Amino acid sequence: CAWSGQLNTEAFF. Full variable domain (rest looked up from reference TRBV30 and TRBJ1-1): SQTIHQWPATLVQPVGSPLSLECTVEGTSNPNLYWYRQAAGRGLQLLFYSVGIGQISSEVPQNLSASRPQDRQFILSSKKLLLSDSGFYLCAWSGQLNTEAFFGQGTRLTVV.